This T cell receptor beta chain was found in a study of T cell responses to AZD1222 COVID-19 vaccine (dated by TCRdb to the early 2020s). In the study overall: AZD1222 recipients given second doses at about 4 weeks or at about 12 weeks were pooled, since spike-specific TCR depth and breadth were not found to differ between the two schedules. A total of 233 trial participants underwent TCR sequencing, of whom about 210 had received two doses of AZD1222 and roughly 26 had received two doses of the MenACWY control vaccine. Trial participants were enrolled by age into 18-55, 56-69 and 70-plus year subgroups, with about 150, 28 and 57 TCR-sequenced participants respectively.

The CDR3 regions of human TCRbeta chains were analyzed by immunosequencing. As for the original processing: TCRs in the repertoires were compared against a reference library of SARS-CoV-2-specific TCRs that had been generated with the MIRA antigen-specificity platform. Breadth meant the fraction of unique TCRs that were SARS-CoV-2-associated, whereas depth meant the fraction of total T cells that were SARS-CoV-2-associated. Each spike-specific TCR was assigned to its reactive spike region and to a CD4 or CD8 class using the MIRA data. Log10-transformed breadth and depth values were compared by one-way ANOVA with Sidak's multiple comparisons tests. In TCRdb, the immuneACCESS table is reduced to in-frame sequences with V and J assigned. These tables do not hold every clone; where another copy was compared, an unresolved V gene accounts for under half, and the others remain unexplained. The V and J calls and clone size are taken from that table; D and trimming were inferred from the DNA. In all, the sample holds 100,000 to 130,000 clones, and around 90% of those were seen once. Around 4.5% of the sample rests with the top ten.

Regarding this clone: The specificity of this receptor is unknown. It has no much larger one-base neighbor in the sample; base qualities were not kept.

Here is what the overall study found, with its caveats: The vaccine-associated CD4 TCRs covered the entire spike protein, and the dominant responses fell in regions 160-218 and 743-854. The 56-69-year group was small, and its depth increase did not reach significance, likely because of low power. Most participants were white British and females outnumbered males, and the authors suggested that clonal diversity may have been underestimated. Because no day 14 peak-response samples were available, the repertoires could be characterized only after the peak T cell response. Reportedly, close to half of the unique spike-specific TCRs recognized epitopes lying outside the regions that are mutated in the B.1.351 and B.1.1.7 variants. Spike-specific TCR breadth and depth rose significantly after two AZD1222 doses compared with day 0 and with MenACWY recipients. Conclusions about previously exposed vaccinees are limited, since just a handful of AZD1222 recipients were seropositive for SARS-CoV-2 at baseline.

Via the germline V gene, CDR1 is SNHLY and CDR2 FYNNEI. The cysteine opens and the phenylalanine closes a CDR3 of 13 amino acids. Kept here is only the CDR3 DNA, which spans 39 bases and is read in frame from base 1. Deletion took 8 bases off V and 3 bases off J, with a span of 14 bases between the germline ends. In the paper's terms, the time point label means: baseline before first vaccination. Samples from vaccinated people were obtained from the UK trials COV001 and COV002, which included a single-blind randomized controlled phase 2/3 trial of AZD1222 (ChAdOx1 nCoV-19) in healthy adults. For TCRbeta chain sequencing, PBMC samples were collected from trial participants at day 0 and at day 28 after the second dose.

The chain was built from TRBV2 and TRBJ2-7; the D gene is perhaps TRBD1, from 6 matching bases. The specimen was peripheral blood, collected on day 0 of AZD1222 vaccination. This TCR derives from an adult in good health. The CDR3 protein sequence reads: CASQGSGGYEQYF. The DNA is TGTGCCAGCCAGGGGAGTGGAGGCTACGAGCAGTACTTC.